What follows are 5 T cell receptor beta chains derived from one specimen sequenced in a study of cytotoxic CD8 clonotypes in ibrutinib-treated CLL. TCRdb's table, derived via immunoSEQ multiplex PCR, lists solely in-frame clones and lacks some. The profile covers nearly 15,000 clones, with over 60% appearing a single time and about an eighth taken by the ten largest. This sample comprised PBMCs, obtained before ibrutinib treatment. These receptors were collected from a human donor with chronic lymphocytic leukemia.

Written as DNA, the CDR3 is TGTGCCAGCTCATCGGCGTGGGGAGGGCAAGAGACCCAGTACTTC. It encodes CASSSAWGGQETQYF. The chain recombines TRBV18 with TRBJ2-5; 7 nucleotides align to TRBD2. V trimming: 5 bases; J trimming: 2 bases; junction bases outside the gene matches: 8. This CDR3 contains 15 residues. Germline V CDR1 and CDR2: KGHSH, LQKENI. Full variable domain (outside the CDR3, taken from reference TRBV18 and TRBJ2-5): NAGVMQNPRHLVRRRGQEARLRCSPMKGHSHVYWYRQLPEEGLKFMVYLQKENIIDESGMPKERFSAEFPKEGPSILRIQQVVRGDSAAYFCASSSAWGGQETQYFGPGTRLLVL.

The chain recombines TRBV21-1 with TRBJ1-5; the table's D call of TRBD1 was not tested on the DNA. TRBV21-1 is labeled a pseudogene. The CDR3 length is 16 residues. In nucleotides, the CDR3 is TGTGCCAGCAGCAATTCGCCGGACAGGGAAGTGGAGCCCCAGCATTTT. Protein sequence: CASSNSPDREVEPQHF.

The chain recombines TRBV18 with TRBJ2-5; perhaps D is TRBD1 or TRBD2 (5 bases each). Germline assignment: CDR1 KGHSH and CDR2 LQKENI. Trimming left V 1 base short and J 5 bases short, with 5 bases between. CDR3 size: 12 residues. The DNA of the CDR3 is TGTGCCAGCTCACCACGGGGGGAGACCCAGTACTTC. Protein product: CASSPRGETQYF. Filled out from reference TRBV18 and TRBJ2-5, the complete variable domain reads NAGVMQNPRHLVRRRGQEARLRCSPMKGHSHVYWYRQLPEEGLKFMVYLQKENIIDESGMPKERFSAEFPKEGPSILRIQQVVRGDSAAYFCASSPRGETQYFGPGTRLLVL.

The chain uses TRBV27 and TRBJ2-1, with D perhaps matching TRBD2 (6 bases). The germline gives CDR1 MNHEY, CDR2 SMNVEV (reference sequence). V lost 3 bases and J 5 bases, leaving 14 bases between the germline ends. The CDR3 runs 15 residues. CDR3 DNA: TGTGCCAGCAGTTTGGGCGGGGCCCCGAACAATGAGCAGTTCTTC. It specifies CASSLGGAPNNEQFF.

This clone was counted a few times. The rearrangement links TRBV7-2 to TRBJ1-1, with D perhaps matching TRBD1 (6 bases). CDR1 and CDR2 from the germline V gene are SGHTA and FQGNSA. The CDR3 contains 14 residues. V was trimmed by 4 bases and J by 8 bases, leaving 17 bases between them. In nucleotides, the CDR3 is TGTGCCAGCAGCTGGCGGGACATCGGGGCGGAAGCTTTCTTT. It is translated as CASSWRDIGAEAFF.